The clone carrying this TCR beta chain was found once. In the PCR, 60 Vbeta and 13 Jbeta primers were used. TCRdb's table, derived via immunoSEQ multiplex PCR, lists solely in-frame clones and lacks some. There are roughly 220,000 clones in the sample; 70% occur only once, and about 3% lies in the top ten. This record belongs to a study of cytomegalovirus exposure and HLA in healthy donors. CDR1 is SGHDT and CDR2 is YYEEEE in the germline V gene. CDR3 size: 14 residues. V lost 0 bases and J lost 1, with 7 bases in between. Sequencing used PBMCs. The sequence was obtained from a man aged 35 to 55 in good health and CMV-seropositive. This chain uses TRBV5-6 with TRBJ2-5; no firm D call. This CDR3 is CASSLDAIQETQYF. CDR3 nucleotides: TGTGCCAGCAGCTTGGATGCTATCCAAGAGACCCAGTACTTC. The entire variable domain, with the rest obtained from reference TRBV5-6 and TRBJ2-5, is as follows: DAGVTQSPTHLIKTRGQQVTLRCSPKSGHDTVSWYQQALGQGPQFIFQYYEEEERQRGNFPDRFSGHQFPNYSSELNVNALLLGDSALYLCASSLDAIQETQYFGPGTRLLVL.